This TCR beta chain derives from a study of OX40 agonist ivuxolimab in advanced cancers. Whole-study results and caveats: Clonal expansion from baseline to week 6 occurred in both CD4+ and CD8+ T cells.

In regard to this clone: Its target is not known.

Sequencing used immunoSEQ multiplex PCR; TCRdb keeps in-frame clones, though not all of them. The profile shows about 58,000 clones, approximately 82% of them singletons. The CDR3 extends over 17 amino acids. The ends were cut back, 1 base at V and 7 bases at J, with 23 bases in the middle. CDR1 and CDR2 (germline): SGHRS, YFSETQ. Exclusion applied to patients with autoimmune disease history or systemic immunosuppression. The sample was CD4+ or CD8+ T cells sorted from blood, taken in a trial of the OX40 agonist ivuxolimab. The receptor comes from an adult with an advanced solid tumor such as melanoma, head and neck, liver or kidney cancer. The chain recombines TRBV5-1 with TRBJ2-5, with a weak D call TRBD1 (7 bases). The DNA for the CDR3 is TGCGCCAGCAGCTTGAGGGGTCGGGGGACAGCCTCTGGGACCCAGTACTTC. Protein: CASSLRGRGTASGTQYF.